These T cell receptor beta chains were read from a single sample in a study of chemoradiotherapy in HPV16-positive cancers. The repertoire was sequenced with immunoSEQ multiplex PCR; TCRdb's copy has only in-frame clones and lacks some. Counted here are approximately 2,500 clones, approximately 81% occurring once; the ten biggest clones make up 8% to 10%. The sequencing used tumor tissue, collected from a patient who underwent chemoradiotherapy. The receptor source for this set is a human donor with HPV-associated anogenital cancer. Each CDR3 is given with its conserved first and last residue. Each record gives: V gene, clone size, D gene, CDR3 length, J gene, CDR3 protein, CDR3 DNA. A D gene is named only where the DNA matches it firmly. Not all rows give a size; the values are once, few, many and, for expanded clones, a class.

v_gene: TRBV4-1
abundance: .
d_gene: .
len: 17
j_gene: TRBJ2-7
CDR3aa: CASSQRTWERNGYEQYF
CDR3nt: TGCGCCAGCAGCCAGCGTACCTGGGAGAGGAACGGCTACGAGCAGTACTTC

v_gene: TRBV2
abundance: .
d_gene: TRBD2
len: 17
j_gene: TRBJ2-1
CDR3aa: CASNPRRGVTSNNEQFF
CDR3nt: TGTGCCAGCAACCCCAGACGGGGGGTGACCTCGAACAATGAGCAGTTCTTC

v_gene: TRBV21-1
abundance: .
d_gene: .
len: 17
j_gene: TRBJ2-2
CDR3aa: CASSKEAWRESAGELFF
CDR3nt: TGTGCCAGCAGCAAAGAGGCTTGGCGGGAGAGCGCCGGGGAGCTGTTTTTT

v_gene: TRBV4-1
abundance: .
d_gene: .
len: 16
j_gene: TRBJ2-2
CDR3aa: CASSQDGQIYTGELFF
CDR3nt: TGCGCCAGCAGCCAAGACGGCCAGATTTACACCGGGGAGCTGTTTTTT

v_gene: TRBV7-2
abundance: once
d_gene: .
len: 17
j_gene: TRBJ2-2
CDR3aa: CASSLVLIQGSTGELFF
CDR3nt: TGTGCCAGCAGCTTAGTCCTTATTCAGGGGTCCACCGGGGAGCTGTTTTTT

v_gene: TRBV9
abundance: .
d_gene: .
len: 15
j_gene: TRBJ1-2
CDR3aa: CASSSDSGIIYGYTF
CDR3nt: TGTGCCAGCAGCTCCGATTCGGGGATTATCTATGGCTACACCTTC

v_gene: TRBV7-3
abundance: few
d_gene: TRBD2
len: 19
j_gene: TRBJ2-3
CDR3aa: CASSSPGTSGRRSTDTQYF
CDR3nt: TGTGCCAGCAGCTCCCCCGGGACTAGCGGGAGAAGGAGCACAGATACGCAGTATTTT

v_gene: TRBV5-6
abundance: .
d_gene: .
len: 15
j_gene: TRBJ2-1
CDR3aa: CASSPRDSEDGEQFF
CDR3nt: TGTGCCAGCAGTCCCCGGGACTCCGAAGATGGGGAGCAGTTCTTC

v_gene: TRBV7-2
abundance: .
d_gene: .
len: 13
j_gene: TRBJ1-2
CDR3aa: CASSLTGGYGYTF
CDR3nt: TGTGCCAGCAGCTTAACGGGGGGGTATGGCTACACCTTC

v_gene: TRBV29-1
abundance: .
d_gene: TRBD1
len: 14
j_gene: TRBJ2-1
CDR3aa: CSAARDRDYNEQFF
CDR3nt: TGCAGCGCCGCCCGGGACAGGGACTACAATGAGCAGTTCTTC

v_gene: TRBV19
abundance: .
d_gene: TRBD2
len: 15
j_gene: TRBJ2-4
CDR3aa: CASNPPGAGRDIQYF
CDR3nt: TGTGCCAGTAACCCGCCCGGGGCAGGGAGGGACATTCAGTACTTC

v_gene: TRBV7-9
abundance: .
d_gene: TRBD1
len: 15
j_gene: TRBJ2-2
CDR3aa: CASPRWDRNTGELFF
CDR3nt: TGTGCCAGCCCAAGGTGGGACAGGAACACCGGGGAGCTGTTTTTT

v_gene: TRBV9
abundance: .
d_gene: .
len: 14
j_gene: TRBJ1-1
CDR3aa: CASSVNDRNTEAFF
CDR3nt: TGTGCCAGCAGCGTAAACGACCGGAACACTGAAGCTTTCTTT

v_gene: TRBV5-4
abundance: once
d_gene: TRBD2
len: 15
j_gene: TRBJ2-7
CDR3aa: CASSLPAGGRYEQYF
CDR3nt: TGTGCCAGCAGCTTGCCAGCGGGAGGGCGCTACGAGCAGTACTTC

v_gene: TRBV5-1
abundance: .
d_gene: .
len: 13
j_gene: TRBJ1-2
CDR3aa: CASSFEGNYGYTF
CDR3nt: TGCGCCAGCAGCTTCGAGGGAAACTATGGCTACACCTTC

v_gene: TRBV28
abundance: .
d_gene: TRBD2
len: 13
j_gene: TRBJ2-5
CDR3aa: CASRAGGQETQYF
CDR3nt: TGTGCCAGCAGGGCGGGGGGGCAAGAGACCCAGTACTTC

v_gene: TRBV19
abundance: .
d_gene: TRBD1
len: 12
j_gene: TRBJ1-1
CDR3aa: CASRDRETEAFF
CDR3nt: TGTGCCAGCCGGGACAGGGAGACTGAAGCTTTCTTT

v_gene: TRBV7-9
abundance: .
d_gene: TRBD1
len: 18
j_gene: TRBJ1-4
CDR3aa: CASSNTGGASLGNEKLFF
CDR3nt: TGTGCCAGCAGCAATACAGGGGGCGCTTCCCTAGGTAATGAAAAACTGTTTTTT

v_gene: TRBV7-8
abundance: .
d_gene: TRBD1
len: 15
j_gene: TRBJ1-1
CDR3aa: CASSLGTGGNTEAFF
CDR3nt: TGTGCCAGCAGCTTAGGGACAGGGGGGAACACTGAAGCTTTCTTT

v_gene: TRBV19
abundance: .
d_gene: TRBD2
len: 18
j_gene: TRBJ2-2
CDR3aa: CASSVFPGLAENTGELFF
CDR3nt: TGTGCCAGTAGTGTTTTTCCGGGACTAGCAGAGAACACCGGGGAGCTGTTTTTT

v_gene: TRBV6-6
abundance: .
d_gene: .
len: 13
j_gene: TRBJ1-2
CDR3aa: CASSYSGVGGYTF
CDR3nt: TGTGCCAGCAGTTACTCAGGAGTAGGGGGCTACACCTTC

v_gene: TRBV10-3
abundance: few
d_gene: .
len: 13
j_gene: TRBJ2-2
CDR3aa: CAISLDITGELFF
CDR3nt: TGTGCCATCAGTCTTGACATCACCGGGGAGCTGTTTTTT

v_gene: TRBV27
abundance: .
d_gene: .
len: 15
j_gene: TRBJ2-7
CDR3aa: CASSLTPGSPHEQYF
CDR3nt: TGTGCCAGCAGTTTAACACCGGGATCCCCTCACGAGCAGTACTTC

v_gene: TRBV30
abundance: .
d_gene: .
len: 14
j_gene: TRBJ1-1
CDR3aa: CAWNGGQVNTEAFF
CDR3nt: TGTGCCTGGAATGGGGGGCAGGTGAACACTGAAGCTTTCTTT

v_gene: TRBV5-8
abundance: .
d_gene: .
len: 16
j_gene: TRBJ2-2
CDR3aa: CASSLGASSANGELFF
CDR3nt: TGTGCCAGCAGCTTGGGGGCCTCTAGTGCTAACGGGGAGCTGTTTTTT

v_gene: TRBV2
abundance: .
d_gene: .
len: 13
j_gene: TRBJ2-7
CDR3aa: CASSEGGIYEQYF
CDR3nt: TGTGCCAGCAGTGAAGGCGGGATCTACGAGCAGTACTTC

v_gene: TRBV4-2
abundance: .
d_gene: .
len: 18
j_gene: TRBJ2-2
CDR3aa: CASSQDLARGGNTGELFF
CDR3nt: TGTGCCAGCAGCCAAGATCTGGCCAGGGGGGGGAACACCGGGGAGCTGTTTTTT

v_gene: TRBV11-3
abundance: .
d_gene: TRBD1
len: 17
j_gene: TRBJ1-4
CDR3aa: CASSPTRDRRKNEKLFF
CDR3nt: TGTGCCAGCAGCCCCACGAGGGACAGGCGAAAAAATGAAAAACTGTTTTTT

v_gene: TRBV6-5
abundance: .
d_gene: .
len: 11
j_gene: TRBJ1-4
CDR3aa: CASSQGGKLFF
CDR3nt: TGTGCCAGCAGTCAAGGAGGAAAACTGTTTTTT

v_gene: TRBV30
abundance: few
d_gene: .
len: 13
j_gene: TRBJ1-5
CDR3aa: CAWSGGSNQPQHF
CDR3nt: TGTGCCTGGAGTGGCGGTAGCAATCAGCCCCAGCATTTT

v_gene: TRBV6-5
abundance: few
d_gene: TRBD2
len: 15
j_gene: TRBJ2-5
CDR3aa: CASRPLAGSGETQYF
CDR3nt: TGTGCCAGCAGACCACTAGCGGGAAGTGGAGAGACCCAGTACTTC

v_gene: TRBV29-1
abundance: few
d_gene: .
len: 13
j_gene: TRBJ1-1
CDR3aa: CSVEDYRDTEAFF
CDR3nt: TGCAGCGTTGAAGACTACAGGGACACTGAAGCTTTCTTT

v_gene: TRBV18
abundance: .
d_gene: .
len: 13
j_gene: TRBJ1-1
CDR3aa: CASSPGAGTEAFF
CDR3nt: TGTGCCAGCTCACCGGGGGCCGGCACTGAAGCTTTCTTT

v_gene: TRBV25-1
abundance: .
d_gene: .
len: 15
j_gene: TRBJ1-1
CDR3aa: CASSEWKASNTEAFF
CDR3nt: TGTGCCAGCAGTGAATGGAAAGCATCGAACACTGAAGCTTTCTTT

v_gene: TRBV19
abundance: .
d_gene: TRBD1
len: 16
j_gene: TRBJ1-1
CDR3aa: CASSIPDRAANTEAFF
CDR3nt: TGTGCCAGTAGTATACCGGACAGGGCGGCGAACACTGAAGCTTTCTTT

v_gene: TRBV4-2
abundance: .
d_gene: TRBD2
len: 16
j_gene: TRBJ2-1
CDR3aa: CASSQVTSGSYNEQFF
CDR3nt: TGTGCCAGCAGCCAAGTAACTAGCGGCTCCTACAATGAGCAGTTCTTC

v_gene: TRBV19
abundance: .
d_gene: TRBD1
len: 15
j_gene: TRBJ1-6
CDR3aa: CASSDRDANNSPLHF
CDR3nt: TGTGCCAGTAGTGACAGGGACGCTAATAATTCACCCCTCCACTTT

v_gene: TRBV5-1
abundance: .
d_gene: TRBD1
len: 19
j_gene: TRBJ1-1
CDR3aa: CASSLAGAGGGMTNTEAFF
CDR3nt: TGCGCCAGCAGCTTGGCCGGGGCAGGGGGCGGGATGACGAACACTGAAGCTTTCTTT

v_gene: TRBV6-4
abundance: .
d_gene: .
len: 15
j_gene: TRBJ2-3
CDR3aa: CASSLTGESTDTQYF
CDR3nt: TGTGCCAGCAGCCTCACGGGTGAAAGCACAGATACGCAGTATTTT

v_gene: TRBV4-2
abundance: .
d_gene: TRBD2
len: 16
j_gene: TRBJ2-1
CDR3aa: CASSQSSGGQYNEQFF
CDR3nt: TGTGCCAGCAGCCAGTCTAGCGGGGGACAGTACAATGAGCAGTTCTTC

v_gene: TRBV9
abundance: .
d_gene: .
len: 17
j_gene: TRBJ2-1
CDR3aa: CASSHRDGRSQLEEQFF
CDR3nt: TGTGCCAGCAGCCACCGAGACGGGCGTTCCCAGCTCGAAGAGCAGTTCTTC

v_gene: TRBV2
abundance: .
d_gene: TRBD1
len: 14
j_gene: TRBJ2-7
CDR3aa: CASGYGTGPLRQYF
CDR3nt: TGTGCCAGCGGATACGGGACAGGGCCCCTCAGGCAGTACTTC

v_gene: TRBV27
abundance: few
d_gene: TRBD1
len: 15
j_gene: TRBJ1-2
CDR3aa: CASSLSTGGGYGYTF
CDR3nt: TGTGCCAGCAGTTTATCGACAGGGGGCGGCTATGGCTACACCTTC

v_gene: TRBV28
abundance: once
d_gene: TRBD1
len: 15
j_gene: TRBJ1-6
CDR3aa: CASRPRGLSNSPLHF
CDR3nt: TGTGCCAGCAGACCCAGGGGGTTGAGTAATTCACCCCTCCACTTT

v_gene: TRBV29-1
abundance: .
d_gene: .
len: 15
j_gene: TRBJ2-1
CDR3aa: CSVVRTESSYNEQFF
CDR3nt: TGCAGCGTAGTACGGACGGAGAGCTCCTACAATGAGCAGTTCTTC

v_gene: TRBV7-8
abundance: .
d_gene: .
len: 14
j_gene: TRBJ2-1
CDR3aa: CASSLNRAYNEQFF
CDR3nt: TGTGCCAGCAGCTTAAACAGGGCTTACAATGAGCAGTTCTTC

v_gene: TRBV27
abundance: .
d_gene: .
len: 14
j_gene: TRBJ1-6
CDR3aa: CASSFRANNSPLHF
CDR3nt: TGTGCCAGCAGCTTCCGGGCGAATAATTCACCCCTCCACTTT

v_gene: TRBV5-6
abundance: .
d_gene: .
len: 15
j_gene: TRBJ1-2
CDR3aa: CASSLGGAPLYGYTF
CDR3nt: TGTGCCAGCAGCTTGGGGGGGGCGCCCCTCTATGGCTACACCTTC

v_gene: TRBV5-6
abundance: .
d_gene: .
len: 14
j_gene: TRBJ1-2
CDR3aa: CASSLWEGNYGYTF
CDR3nt: TGTGCCAGCAGCCTTTGGGAGGGGAACTATGGCTACACCTTC

v_gene: TRBV5-1
abundance: .
d_gene: .
len: 14
j_gene: TRBJ1-6
CDR3aa: CASSLRQGNSPLHF
CDR3nt: TGCGCCAGCAGCTTGCGGCAGGGGAATTCACCCCTCCACTTT

v_gene: TRBV6-6
abundance: .
d_gene: TRBD1
len: 16
j_gene: TRBJ2-7
CDR3aa: CASRPSDRGAGNEQYF
CDR3nt: TGTGCCAGCAGACCTTCGGACAGGGGGGCCGGTAACGAGCAGTACTTC

v_gene: TRBV10-3
abundance: .
d_gene: TRBD2
len: 20
j_gene: TRBJ2-1
CDR3aa: CAISESGLAGGASSYNEQFF
CDR3nt: TGTGCCATCAGTGAGTCCGGACTAGCGGGGGGCGCAAGCTCCTACAATGAGCAGTTCTTC

v_gene: TRBV7-9
abundance: once
d_gene: TRBD2
len: 16
j_gene: TRBJ2-1
CDR3aa: CASSYATSGGANEQFF
CDR3nt: TGTGCCAGCAGCTACGCGACTAGCGGGGGGGCCAATGAGCAGTTCTTC